Following are 30 T cell receptor beta chains from one sample sequenced in a study of blood T cell repertoires in COVID-19. The method was immunoSEQ multiplex PCR; TCRdb's version includes in-frame clones alone and lacks a portion of them. The sample holds 300,000 to 350,000 clones, 90% seen once. The specimen was peripheral blood. The receptors stem from a woman in her 30s with COVID-19, enrolled during active disease.

The V gene is TRBV5-1, the J gene TRBJ1-1, with 7 positions matching TRBD1. CDR1 is SGHRS, CDR2 YFSETQ, per germline. Trimming at V came to 5 bases and at J to 5 bases, leaving 12 bases not matched to a gene. The CDR3 covers 15 residues. CDR3 bases: TGCGCCAGCAGTCCTCAACCACAGGGGAGTACTGAAGCTTTCTTT. Amino acids: CASSPQPQGSTEAFF.

The genes are TRBV6-5 and TRBJ1-1, with D hard to call. The germline V and J ends were trimmed by 0 bases and 5 bases, with 10 bases remaining between them. There are 14 residues in the CDR3. Germline loops: CDR1 MNHEY, CDR2 SVGAGI. This chain's CDR3 is CASSYSEGRTEAFF. The CDR3 bases are TGTGCCAGCAGTTACTCGGAGGGTCGGACTGAAGCTTTCTTT.

This sequence joins TRBV9 and TRBJ1-2; the D gene is possibly TRBD1 (6 bases). Per the germline V gene, CDR1 is SGDLS and CDR2 is YYNGEE. Trimming left V 3 bases short and J 2 bases short, with 14 bases between. This CDR3 is 15 amino acids long. The CDR3 DNA reads TGTGCCAGCAGCGCCCGGCCGGGACAAAACTATGGCTACACCTTC. This codes for CASSARPGQNYGYTF. Based on the CDR3 plus reference TRBV9 and TRBJ1-2, the full variable domain is DSGVTQTPKHLITATGQRVTLRCSPRSGDLSVYWYQQSLDQGLQFLIQYYNGEERAKGNILERFSAQQFPDLHSELNLSSLELGDSALYFCASSARPGQNYGYTFGSGTRLTVV.

The rearrangement links TRBV11-1 to TRBJ2-3, with 7 bases aligning to TRBD1. The germline V gene encodes CDR1 SGHAT and CDR2 FQDESV (reference sequence). The CDR3 runs 16 residues. V gave up 5 bases and J gave up 2 bases; unmatched junction bases: 10. This CDR3 reads CASSRGTDLATDTQYF. The DNA for the CDR3 is TGTGCCAGCAGCCGTGGGACAGATCTGGCCACAGATACGCAGTATTTT.

The chain links TRBV30 to TRBJ1-3, with a possible D match to TRBD1 (6 bases). CDR3 size: 14 residues. V lost 1 base to trimming and J lost 0 bases, with 7 bases between them. The germline V gene has CDR1 GTSNPN and CDR2 SVGIG (reference sequence). The CDR3 coding sequence is TGTGCCTGGAGTGGGGGGCGCTCTGGAAACACCATATATTTT. Encoded protein: CAWSGGRSGNTIYF.

Worth noting for this clone: Other DNA sequences in this sample translate to the same CDR3. The rearrangement joins TRBV9 to TRBJ2-3; 8 bases agree with TRBD2. The V segment lost 3 bases and the J segment 4 bases; nucleotides outside the gene matches: 1. In germline, CDR1 is SGDLS, CDR2 YYNGEE. The CDR3 is 13 amino acids. The CDR3, as DNA: TGTGCCAGCAGCGCGGGAGGGCCAGATACGCAGTATTTT. Encoded protein: CASSAGGPDTQYF.

This chain joins TRBV6-5 and TRBJ2-7, with no clear D. Germline V CDR1 and CDR2: MNHEY, SVGAGI. Trimming cost V 11 bases and J 5 bases, with 16 bases left between them. The CDR3 spans 12 residues. CDR3 coding DNA: TGTGCCGCCAGAAAAGGAGTCCACGAGCAGTACTTC. Protein product: CAARKGVHEQYF.

This clone appeared a single time. V gene TRBV28 combines with J gene TRBJ1-6, with 9 positions matching TRBD1. The CDR3 runs 15 residues. Losses at the gene ends were 5 bases for V and 9 bases for J; bases not matched to a gene: 8. In germline, CDR1 is MDHEN, CDR2 SYDVKM. Written as DNA, the CDR3 is TGTGCCAGCAGTCCACCGGGACAGGGAGTTTCACCCCTCCACTTT. Protein sequence: CASSPPGQGVSPLHF.

On this clone itself: This same CDR3 is encoded by further DNA sequences in the sample. The V call is TRBV19, the J call TRBJ2-7; 7 bases are a match to TRBD1. The CDR3 runs to 13 residues. Looked up from germline, CDR1 is LNHDA and CDR2 is SQIVND (reference sequence). V lost 8 bases and J lost 2; bases outside the gene matches: 6. CDR3 region: CASRGQATYEQYF. CDR3 coding DNA: TGTGCCAGTCGCGGACAGGCCACCTACGAGCAGTACTTC. The whole variable domain, remainder taken from reference TRBV19 and TRBJ2-7, is DGGITQSPKYLFRKEGQNVTLSCEQNLNHDAMYWYRQDPGQGLRLIYYSQIVNDFQKGDIAEGYSVSREKKESFPLTVTSAQKNPTAFYLCASRGQATYEQYFGPGTRLTVT.

The genes are TRBV2 and TRBJ2-1; a weak D match, TRBD1 (6 bases). V lost 7 bases to trimming and J lost 9 bases, with 16 bases between them. CDR1 is SNHLY, CDR2 FYNNEI, per germline. There are 13 residues in the CDR3. This CDR3 reads CASNLGAAGEQFF. The CDR3 DNA sequence: TGTGCCAGCAACCTGGGGGCGGCAGGTGAGCAGTTCTTC.

V is TRBV7-9 and J is TRBJ2-5; 11 positions agree with TRBD2. The germline V gene has CDR1 SEHNR and CDR2 FQNEAQ (reference sequence). This CDR3 region has 16 residues. After removal of 3 bases from V and 4 bases from J, the junction contained 7 bases not matched to a gene. CDR3 residues: CASSFFSGRARETQYF. The CDR3 nucleotides are TGTGCCAGCAGCTTTTTTAGCGGGAGGGCAAGAGAGACCCAGTACTTC.

The chain has TRBV6-5 and TRBJ2-5; 12 bases agree with TRBD1. The CDR3 is made up of 15 amino acids. The V segment lost 4 bases and the J segment 5 bases; nucleotides outside the gene matches: 5. Germline lookup yields CDR1 MNHEY and CDR2 SVGAGI. CDR3 nucleotides: TGTGCCAGCAGTTCGGGACAGGGGGCAATGGAGACCCAGTACTTC. Amino acids: CASSSGQGAMETQYF.

Worth noting for this clone: Other DNA sequences in the same sample also yield this CDR3. This chain links TRBV18 with TRBJ2-5; D is unclear. The germline V gene has CDR1 KGHSH and CDR2 LQKENI. V was pared by 0 bases and J by 1 base, with 6 bases between. The length of the CDR3 is 14 residues. CDR3 loop: CASSPPAGQETQYF. CDR3 nucleotide sequence: TGTGCCAGCTCACCACCGGCAGGCCAAGAGACCCAGTACTTC.

V gene TRBV6-5 combines with J gene TRBJ1-1; D may be TRBD1 (5 bases). The CDR3 consists of 15 residues. The germline CDR1 and CDR2 sequences are MNHEY and SVGAGI. The V gene lost 0 bases and the J gene lost 4 bases, with 12 bases spanning the gap. CDR3 in amino acids: CASSYSSRGSTEAFF. As DNA, the CDR3 is TGTGCCAGCAGTTACTCGAGTAGGGGAAGCACTGAAGCTTTCTTT.

The chain has TRBV28 and TRBJ1-2; D call uncertain. This CDR3 comprises 13 residues. V was trimmed by 3 bases and J by 8 bases, leaving 13 bases between them. Germline V lookup: CDR1 MDHEN, CDR2 SYDVKM. Here the CDR3 DNA reads TGTGCCAGCAGTTTTTCTGATCAGCGCGGCTACACCTTC. Translating it yields CASSFSDQRGYTF.

The rearrangement uses TRBV6-4 and TRBJ2-1, with 13 positions matching TRBD2. The CDR3 consists of 16 residues. In germline, CDR1 is MRHNA, CDR2 SNTAGT. V shed 6 bases and J 9 bases; nucleotides not matched to a gene: 11. CDR3 bases: TGTGCCAGCAGAGCACTAGCGGGAGGGGTGCACGGTGAGCAGTTCTTC. It yields the protein CASRALAGGVHGEQFF.

V and J are TRBV7-2 and TRBJ2-6, with TRBD2 identical over 11 bases. The CDR3 has 19 residues. The germline CDR1 and CDR2 sequences are SGHTA and FQGNSA. Unmatched junction bases numbered 9, after V lost 5 bases and J lost 0 bases. As DNA, the CDR3 is TGTGCCAGCAGCCGCACGACTAGCGGGACTAGCTCTGGGGCCAACGTCCTGACTTTC. Translation gives CASSRTTSGTSSGANVLTF.

The rearrangement links TRBV30 to TRBJ1-5, with TRBD1 matching over 7 bases. The CDR3 sequence is 15 residues long. CDR1 GTSNPN and CDR2 SVGIG come from the germline V gene (reference sequence). The J segment lost 2 bases and the V segment lost 0 bases, leaving 4 bases of the junction unmatched. The CDR3 loop reads CAWSVGQGGNQPQHF. Written as DNA, the CDR3 is TGTGCCTGGAGTGTCGGGCAGGGGGGCAATCAGCCCCAGCATTTT. Based on the CDR3 plus reference TRBV30 and TRBJ1-5, the full variable domain is SQTIHQWPATLVQPVGSPLSLECTVEGTSNPNLYWYRQAAGRGLQLLFYSVGIGQISSEVPQNLSASRPQDRQFILSSKKLLLSDSGFYLCAWSVGQGGNQPQHFGDGTRLSIL.

The count of this clone is one. The V call is TRBV6-6, the J call TRBJ1-6; TRBD1 might be the D (5 bases). Germline assignment: CDR1 MNHNY and CDR2 SVGAGI (reference sequence). The CDR3 length is 14 residues. Trimming took 6 bases from V and 9 from J, leaving 15 bases between them. CDR3 residues: CASRRGEPFSPLHF. The CDR3 region has the DNA TGTGCCAGCAGACGGGGGGAGCCATTTTCACCCCTCCACTTT.

This clone has only one observation. V gene TRBV9 combines with J gene TRBJ1-3; TRBD1 agrees at 7 bases. After removal of 3 bases from V and 3 bases from J, the junction contained 6 bases not matched to a gene. CDR1 and CDR2 (germline): SGDLS, YYNGEE. The CDR3 covers 15 residues. The CDR3 loop reads CASSASGGIGNTIYF. In DNA, the CDR3 is TGTGCCAGCAGCGCGTCAGGGGGGATTGGAAACACCATATATTTT. The full variable domain, with the rest looked up from reference TRBV9 and TRBJ1-3, is DSGVTQTPKHLITATGQRVTLRCSPRSGDLSVYWYQQSLDQGLQFLIQYYNGEERAKGNILERFSAQQFPDLHSELNLSSLELGDSALYFCASSASGGIGNTIYFGEGSWLTVV.

This clone is a singleton in its sample. The chain carries TRBV28 and TRBJ2-7, with 7 bases identical to TRBD2. J gave up 4 bases and V 6 bases, and 9 bases lay outside the gene matches. The CDR3 sequence is 14 residues long. Germline V gene lookup returns CDR1 MDHEN and CDR2 SYDVKM. The CDR3 loop is CASRSHGGGYEQYF. CDR3 nucleotides: TGTGCCAGCAGGTCACATGGGGGAGGGTACGAGCAGTACTTC.

This clone turned up a few times. The chain carries TRBV3-1 (or the pseudogene TRBV3-2) and TRBJ2-7, with TRBD2 matching over 9 bases. Germline trimming cut 0 bases from V and 3 bases from J; bases unmatched to any gene: 6. The CDR3 sequence is 16 residues long. Germline V gives CDR1 LGHDT, CDR2 YNNKEL (reference sequence). The CDR3 DNA reads TGTGCCAGCAGCCAAGACGCGACTAGCGGCTACTACGAGCAGTACTTC. Its translation is CASSQDATSGYYEQYF.

This clone was found once. The chain combines TRBV18 with TRBJ2-1; 7 bases agree with TRBD2. The CDR3 runs 17 residues. Germline V CDR1 and CDR2: KGHSH, LQKENI. The V gene end was trimmed by 4 bases and the J gene end by 2 bases; junction bases not matched to a gene: 11. The CDR3 sequence: CASSLSQAGNPYNEQFF. The CDR3, as DNA: TGTGCCAGCTCACTTTCCCAAGCGGGAAACCCCTACAATGAGCAGTTCTTC.

The gene calls are TRBV6-5 and TRBJ1-5, with a tentative D call TRBD1 (5 bases). Trimming removed 9 bases at V and 2 bases at J, with 11 bases between. The CDR3 length is 13 residues. The germline V gene has CDR1 MNHEY and CDR2 SVGAGI. The CDR3 nucleotides read TGTGCCAGTCAGGGAAGAGGCAATCAGCCCCAGCATTTT. Translation gives CASQGRGNQPQHF.

V and J are TRBV2 and TRBJ1-5; unclear D gene. V was shortened by 7 bases and J by 4 bases, with 14 bases between the two germline ends. The germline V gene has CDR1 SNHLY and CDR2 FYNNEI. CDR3 length: 14 residues. The chain's CDR3 is CASTQNGPNQPQHF. The CDR3 DNA is TGTGCCAGCACTCAAAACGGTCCGAATCAGCCCCAGCATTTT.

The chain couples TRBV19 to TRBJ1-3; D is perhaps TRBD1 (6 bases). The length of the CDR3 is 13 residues. V shed 9 bases and J shed 2 bases, with 11 bases lying between them. Germline loops: CDR1 LNHDA, CDR2 SQIVND (reference sequence). CDR3 protein: CASRTEAGNTIYF. The CDR3 DNA reads TGTGCCAGCAGGACAGAGGCTGGAAACACCATATATTTT.

The rearrangement joins TRBV5-5 to TRBJ1-2, with D maybe TRBD1 (5 bases). Germline CDR1 reads SGHKS; CDR2 reads YYEKEE (reference sequence). Trimming removed 4 bases from V and 6 bases from J, with 13 bases in between. CDR3 length: 13 residues. CDR3 sequence reads: CASSRAGVDGYTF. CDR3 DNA: TGTGCCAGCAGCCGTGCGGGGGTAGATGGCTACACCTTC.

V and J are TRBV24-1 and TRBJ2-1, with TRBD2 matching over 11 bases. Germline values: CDR1 KGHDR, CDR2 SFDVKD. With 10 bases clipped from V and 5 bases from J, the junction kept 3 bases outside the gene matches. The CDR3 contains 13 residues. The CDR3 coding sequence is TGTGCCACGGGACTAGCGGTAAACAATGAGCAGTTCTTC. Translation gives CATGLAVNNEQFF.

V and J are TRBV7-9 and TRBJ2-1; 11 bases align to TRBD2. The CDR3 extends over 15 amino acids. V was pared by 4 bases and J by 8 bases, with 7 bases of the junction left unmatched. Germline V gene lookup returns CDR1 SEHNR and CDR2 FQNEAQ (reference sequence). The CDR3 sequence is CASSSGLAAFDEQFF. Written as DNA, the CDR3 is TGTGCCAGCAGCTCGGGACTAGCGGCGTTCGATGAGCAGTTCTTC.

This clone was seen once. The V and J genes are TRBV2 and TRBJ1-1; 7 bases align to TRBD1. In germline, CDR1 is SNHLY, CDR2 FYNNEI. This CDR3 spans 14 amino acids. Trimming took 5 bases from V and 3 from J; bases not matched to a gene: 6. This CDR3 is CASSKRQGYTEAFF. Written as DNA, the CDR3 is TGTGCCAGCAGTAAAAGACAGGGATACACTGAAGCTTTCTTT. Drawing the rest from reference TRBV2 and TRBJ1-1, the complete variable domain is EPEVTQTPSHQVTQMGQEVILRCVPISNHLYFYWYRQILGQKVEFLVSFYNNEISEKSEIFDDQFSVERPDGSNFTLKIRSTKLEDSAMYFCASSKRQGYTEAFFGQGTRLTVV.